A selection of T cell receptor beta chains follows, all from one sample in a study of blood T cell repertoires in COVID-19. The assay was immunoSEQ multiplex PCR, and TCRdb's table has in-frame clones only and misses some. The repertoire holds about 150,000 clones, with 75% to 90% as singletons. The sample consisted of peripheral blood. All receptors come from a woman between 55 and 75 years old with active COVID-19. The CDR3 runs from the conserved cysteine through the conserved F or W. A D gene is named only where the DNA matches it firmly. A clone size is listed for some rows: how often the clone was seen (once, few, many), or a class if it is expanded.

>TRBV9|-|-|TRBJ1-2
TGTGCCAGCAGCGTCGCGGTCGGGGGGAACTATGGCTACACCTTC
CASSVAVGGNYGYTF
>TRBV10-2|-|-|TRBJ1-6
TGCGCCAGCAGTGGTAAAATTGGTCGCGCGGATAATTCACCCCTCCACTTT
CASSGKIGRADNSPLHF
>TRBV7-9|TRBD1|-|TRBJ2-7
TGTGCCAGCAGCTTTCTGGCCAGGGGGCGCGAGCAGTACTTC
CASSFLARGREQYF
>TRBV7-2|TRBD1|-|TRBJ1-4
TGTGCCAGCAGCACTGACAGGGGCGATGAAAAACTGTTTTTT
CASSTDRGDEKLFF
>TRBV6-2/TRBV6-3|TRBD1|few|TRBJ1-2
TGTGCCAGCAGCACTTCGACCGGGACAGCTTTTCATGGCTACACCTTC
CASSTSTGTAFHGYTF
>TRBV6-2/TRBV6-3|TRBD1|-|TRBJ1-5
TGTGCCAGCAGTTATGAGGCGAACCAGGGGGCGAACAATCAGCCCCAGCATTTT
CASSYEANQGANNQPQHF
>TRBV6-2/TRBV6-3|TRBD2|-|TRBJ2-7
TGTGCCAGCAGTTACTCGCTAGCGGGAGGGCCGGTGAACGAGCAGTACTTC
CASSYSLAGGPVNEQYF
>TRBV24-1|-|-|TRBJ2-5
TGTGCCACCAGTGATATTCTGGCAGACCAAGAGACCCAGTACTTC
CATSDILADQETQYF
>TRBV5-5|-|-|TRBJ2-7
TGTGCCAGCAGCTTGGTTACAGGGAAGACTAACGAGCAGTACTTC
CASSLVTGKTNEQYF
>TRBV28|-|-|TRBJ1-5
TGTGCCAGCAGCCCCCGCGGGGGACGGGATCAGCCCCAGCATTTT
CASSPRGGRDQPQHF
>TRBV4-1|TRBD2|-|TRBJ2-3
TGCGCCAGCAGCCAAGCCCAGACTAGCCTTGGTTTGATCGGAGTTACAGATACGCAGTATTTT
CASSQAQTSLGLIGVTDTQYF
>TRBV19|-|-|TRBJ1-2
TGTGCCAGTAGTACCAGGACACATGCGCAGGGCTATGGCTACACCTTC
CASSTRTHAQGYGYTF
>TRBV15|TRBD1|few|TRBJ1-1
TGTGCCACCAGCACGGGGCGGACAGGGTTGAACACTGAAGCTTTCTTT
CATSTGRTGLNTEAFF
>TRBV23-1|-|-|TRBJ1-3
TGCGCCAGCAGTCCGCCCCGCCCGGAGAGTGGAAACACCATATATTTT
CASSPPRPESGNTIYF
>TRBV6-2/TRBV6-3|TRBD2|-|TRBJ2-2
TGTGCCAGCAGTTCTCAGCGGGGCTCGGCCGGGGAGCTGTTTTTT
CASSSQRGSAGELFF
>TRBV30|TRBD2|-|TRBJ2-7
TGTGCCTGGAGTGTACCCCTAAGGGGGATACTAGCGGGAGGGTACGAGCAGTACTTC
CAWSVPLRGILAGGYEQYF
>TRBV6-2/TRBV6-3|-|-|TRBJ2-3
TGTGCCAGCAGTTGGTTAGGTTTGGAGGGGACGCAGTATTTT
CASSWLGLEGTQYF
>TRBV29-1|-|-|TRBJ1-5
TGCAGCGTACAGGGAAATTCGAATCAGCCCCAGCATTTT
CSVQGNSNQPQHF
>TRBV27|TRBD2|-|TRBJ2-7
TGTGCCAGCAGTCCCGGCCTCGGGAGGTCCCCCTACGAGCAGTACTTC
CASSPGLGRSPYEQYF
>TRBV7-7|-|-|TRBJ1-5
TGTGCCAGCAGCTTATCCCCCCCCGGACAAAGCAGCAATCAGCCTCAGCATTTT
CASSLSPPGQSSNQPQHF
>TRBV18|-|-|TRBJ1-1
TGTGCCAGCTCATCAGGGACAGAAGCTTTCTTT
CASSSGTEAFF
>TRBV14|-|-|TRBJ2-5
TGTGCCAGCAGCCAAGACTCCGGCCCCGGAGCGTACTTC
CASSQDSGPGAYF
>TRBV7-2|-|once|TRBJ2-3
TGTGCCAGCAGCGACCGACTAGGGGGGGGCGCAGATACGCAGTATTTT
CASSDRLGGGADTQYF
>TRBV7-9|TRBD2|few|TRBJ2-1
TGTGCCAGCAGGTCCCACGACACCGGGGGGAGCAATGAGCAGTTCTTC
CASRSHDTGGSNEQFF
>TRBV29-1|TRBD1|-|TRBJ1-1
TGCAGCTTCACCACTCTACAGGGGGCGTCTGAAGCTTTCTTT
CSFTTLQGASEAFF
>TRBV5-5|-|-|TRBJ2-7
TGTGCCAGCAGCTTGCCCCGGGCCTACGAGCAGTACTTC
CASSLPRAYEQYF
>TRBV4-3|-|once|TRBJ2-2
TGCGCCAGCAGCCAAGTAGATCTAGCAGGGAACACCGGGGAGCTGTTTTTT
CASSQVDLAGNTGELFF
>TRBV4-3|TRBD2|-|TRBJ2-1
TGCGCCAGCAGCGCCGGGACTAGCGGGAGGAATGAGCAGTTCTTC
CASSAGTSGRNEQFF